Below, 19 T cell receptor beta chains from the same sample are listed, as sequenced in a study of metastatic and nonmetastatic thyroid tumors. Not a single patient had been given any form of treatment at any point before undergoing thyroid surgery. Using MiXCR, TCRdb reanalyzed the PCR reads. The data contain 20,000 to 25,000 clones, approximately 40% of them seen just once; the ten biggest clones take up approximately 22%. The specimen sequenced was blood. These receptor sequences come from a male donor with papillary thyroid cancer or a benign thyroid nodule (not recorded which). Some clones in this sample may be carry-over from other donors' samples.

This clone was counted a few times. This chain connects TRBV25-1 to TRBJ1-6; D is ambiguous. Germline lookup yields CDR1 MGHDK and CDR2 SYGVNS. Deletions cut 7 bases from V and 9 bases from J, with 13 bases between. This CDR3 contains 13 residues. The CDR3, as DNA: TGTGCCAGCAAGTATGGCGACGTTTCACCCCTCCACTTT. This codes for CASKYGDVSPLHF.

Relative to its sample, this clone is medium-sized. The chain carries TRBV20-1 and TRBJ1-1, with D tentatively TRBD1 (6 bases). CDR3 length: 18 amino acids. V dropped 1 base and J dropped 3 bases, with 24 bases sitting between them. Per germline, CDR1 DFQATT and CDR2 SNEGSKA (reference sequence). The CDR3 DNA is TGCAGTGCTAGAGCCCCCCACAGGGTGGTTAGGGGAGACACTGAAGCTTTCTTT. Translation gives CSARAPHRVVRGDTEAFF.

At least ten counts were recorded for this clone. V gene TRBV18 combines with J gene TRBJ1-3; TRBD1 matches at 9 bases. Looked up from germline, CDR1 is KGHSH and CDR2 is LQKENI. Losses at the gene ends were 6 bases for V and 2 bases for J; bases not matched to a gene: 8. The CDR3 length is 16 residues. DNA of the CDR3: TGTGCCAGCTCGCTTACCGGGACAGGGACTGGAAACACCATATATTTT. It is translated as CASSLTGTGTGNTIYF.

This clone was counted ten times or more. This chain links TRBV6-2 or TRBV6-3 with TRBJ2-1, with TRBD2 as a possible D gene (5 bases). Germline assignment: CDR1 MNHEY and CDR2 SVGEGT. Trimming pared 6 bases from V and 4 bases from J, leaving 16 bases between. The CDR3 has 15 amino acids. The CDR3 DNA reads TGTGCCAGCAGACAGTTAGGGAGTGGATACAATGAGCAGTTCTTC. Amino acid sequence: CASRQLGSGYNEQFF.

This clone was observed once. The CDR3 DNA reads TGTGCCAGCAGCCCGACGGGCGGGGGGGCCGTCGACGAGCAGTACTTC. It codes for CASSPTGGGAVDEQYF. The chain has TRBV4-2 and TRBJ2-7; 9 positions match TRBD2. The CDR3 has 16 residues. Per germline, CDR1 LGHNA and CDR2 YNFKEQ. After removal of 4 bases from V and 5 bases from J, the junction contained 12 bases not matched to a gene.

The rearrangement links TRBV11-2 to TRBJ2-7; 7 nucleotides agree with TRBD2. CDR1 and CDR2 (germline): SGHAT, FQNNGV. Unmatched junction bases numbered 8, after V lost 1 base and J lost 2 bases. The CDR3 contains 16 residues. CDR3 in amino acids: CASSLVRASGTYEQYF. Here the CDR3 DNA reads TGTGCCAGCAGCTTAGTCAGGGCTAGCGGTACCTACGAGCAGTACTTC.

In this sample, this clone turned up a few times. The genes are TRBV29-1 and TRBJ1-2, with 9 bases lining up with TRBD1. The J segment lost 3 bases and the V segment lost 6 bases, leaving 5 bases of the junction unmatched. The CDR3 spans 13 residues. CDR1 is SQVTM and CDR2 is ANQGSEA in the germline V gene. The CDR3 coding sequence is TGCAGCGTCACAACAGGGGGCGACTATGGCTACACCTTC. Translating gives CSVTTGGDYGYTF. The variable domain in full, completed from reference TRBV29-1 and TRBJ1-2, reads SAVISQKPSRDICQRGTSLTIQCQVDSQVTMMFWYRQQPGQSLTLIATANQGSEATYESGFVIDKFPISRPNLTFSTLTVSNMSPEDSSIYLCSVTTGGDYGYTFGSGTRLTVV.

Sample share makes this clone medium-sized. V gene TRBV9 combines with J gene TRBJ2-3; 7 nucleotides agree with TRBD2. V lost 3 bases to trimming and J lost 4 bases; unmatched junction nucleotides: 11. From germline, CDR1 is SGDLS and CDR2 YYNGEE. This CDR3 is 16 amino acids long. This chain's CDR3 is CASSGGPGLLADTQYF. The CDR3 nucleotides read TGTGCCAGCAGCGGCGGCCCGGGACTACTGGCAGATACGCAGTATTTT.

This clone was seen many times. CDR3 in amino acids: CASSQTRDRATDTQYF. The CDR3 region has the DNA TGTGCCAGCTCACAGACCCGGGACAGGGCAACAGATACGCAGTATTTT. The rearrangement joins TRBV18 to TRBJ2-3, with 9 bases lining up with TRBD1. Per the germline V gene, CDR1 is KGHSH and CDR2 is LQKENI. Unmatched junction bases numbered 8, after V lost 4 bases and J lost 3 bases. This CDR3 comprises 16 residues.

By sample fraction, this clone is medium-sized. The chain is built from TRBV4-1 and TRBJ2-3; no reliable D call. Trimming shortened V by 4 bases and J by 0 bases, and 8 bases separated the two germline ends. Germline assignment: CDR1 MGHRA and CDR2 YSYEKL. The length of the CDR3 is 14 residues. The CDR3 loop reads CASSREASTDTQYF. As DNA, the CDR3 is TGCGCCAGCAGCCGCGAGGCTAGCACAGATACGCAGTATTTT.

The rearrangement links TRBV4-2 to TRBJ1-2; 7 bases are a match to TRBD1. Germline loops: CDR1 LGHNA, CDR2 YNFKEQ. V lost 4 bases, J lost 4 bases, and 15 bases stayed unmatched. The CDR3 runs 17 residues. In DNA, the CDR3 is TGTGCCAGCAGCCCCGTCAGATACAGGGGACGGGGCTATGGCTACACCTTC. This codes for CASSPVRYRGRGYGYTF.

The chain has TRBV20-1 and TRBJ2-7; the D is unclear. Germline loops: CDR1 DFQATT, CDR2 SNEGSKA (reference sequence). The CDR3 length is 14 residues. V was trimmed by 2 bases and J by 0 bases, leaving 11 bases between them. The CDR3 region has the DNA TGCAGTGCTAGAATCCAGTTAGCCTCCTACGAGCAGTACTTC. Translating gives CSARIQLASYEQYF.

This clone is classed as medium-sized. The chain links TRBV5-1 to TRBJ2-3; D unclear. The V and J ends lost 0 bases and 0 bases respectively, with 8 bases between them. Germline V gene lookup returns CDR1 SGHRS and CDR2 YFSETQ. This CDR3 is built from 15 residues. The CDR3 DNA reads TGCGCCAGCAGCTTGGCCGGGTCTAGCACAGATACGCAGTATTTT. It specifies CASSLAGSSTDTQYF. Full variable domain (outside the CDR3, taken from reference TRBV5-1 and TRBJ2-3): KAGVTQTPRYLIKTRGQQVTLSCSPISGHRSVSWYQQTPGQGLQFLFEYFSETQRNKGNFPGRFSGRQFSNSRSEMNVSTLELGDSALYLCASSLAGSSTDTQYFGPGTRLTVL.

The chain links TRBV5-1 to TRBJ2-2; D remains ambiguous. The CDR3 covers 15 residues. Trimming cost V 1 base and J 3 bases, with 10 bases left between them. Germline V gene lookup returns CDR1 SGHRS and CDR2 YFSETQ. Here the CDR3 reads CASSLLPGDTGELFF. The DNA of the CDR3 is TGCGCCAGCAGCTTGCTACCAGGCGACACCGGGGAGCTGTTTTTT.

J is TRBJ2-7 and V is TRBV20-1; 7 bases align to TRBD2. The germline V gene encodes CDR1 DFQATT and CDR2 SNEGSKA (reference sequence). This CDR3 is 14 amino acids long. Unmatched junction bases numbered 8, after V lost 5 bases and J lost 1 base. The CDR3 nucleotides read TGCAGTGCTCCGAGGGCTAGCGGTTCCTACGAGCAGTACTTC. As protein: CSAPRASGSYEQYF.

The genes are TRBV5-8 and TRBJ2-7; tentative D call: TRBD2 (6 bases). This CDR3 region has 14 residues. Germline V gene data show CDR1 as SGHTS and CDR2 as YDEGEE. V was shortened by 1 base and J by 3 bases, with 11 bases between the two germline ends. Written as DNA, the CDR3 is TGTGCCAGCAGCTTGCTCGGGAGTAGCTACGAGCAGTACTTC. It specifies CASSLLGSSYEQYF.

This clone occurred a few times. The chain employs TRBV25-1 and TRBJ2-3; a weak D match, TRBD2 (5 bases). V dropped 2 bases and J dropped 0 bases, with 15 bases sitting between them. The CDR3 covers 17 residues. Per the germline V gene, CDR1 is MGHDK and CDR2 is SYGVNS. The CDR3 protein is CASSEGVFSGSTDTQYF. CDR3 coding DNA: TGTGCCAGCAGTGAAGGGGTCTTCTCGGGGAGCACAGATACGCAGTATTTT. The full variable domain, completed using reference TRBV25-1 and TRBJ2-3, is EADIYQTPRYLVIGTGKKITLECSQTMGHDKMYWYQQDPGMELHLIHYSYGVNSTEKGDLSSESTVSRIRTEHFPLTLESARPSHTSQYLCASSEGVFSGSTDTQYFGPGTRLTVL.

The gene calls are TRBV3-1 and TRBJ1-1; maybe TRBD1 (6 bases). The V end lost 3 bases, the J end lost 3 bases, and 11 bases lay between the germline ends. The CDR3 is 14 residues long. Germline assignment: CDR1 LGHDT and CDR2 YNNKEL (reference sequence). The CDR3 DNA follows: TGTGCCAGCAGCCATTCAGGGGTGGACACTGAAGCTTTCTTT. Residues: CASSHSGVDTEAFF.

The V gene is TRBV27, the J gene TRBJ1-2, with no clear D. The germline V gene encodes CDR1 MNHEY and CDR2 SMNVEV (reference sequence). V was clipped by 3 bases and J by 4 bases, with 6 bases between them. This CDR3 has 12 amino acids. The CDR3 sequence is CASSLSGYGYTF. CDR3 coding DNA: TGTGCCAGCAGTTTGTCCGGCTATGGCTACACCTTC.